This TCR beta chain was profiled in a study of preoperative IRX-2 immunotherapy in early breast cancer. Treatment defined: preoperative locoregional IRX-2 cytokine immunotherapy. Patients received preoperative, locoregional IRX-2 cytokine immunotherapy in a phase Ib study. Here immunoSEQ multiplex PCR was the method, and the copy in TCRdb shows in-frame clones only, minus some. The table includes about 98,000 clones, roughly 90% detected once. Trimming pared 6 bases from V and 6 bases from J, leaving 16 bases between. Germline V gene sequence: CDR1 MDHEN, CDR2 SYDVKM. CDR3 size: 14 residues. Material: tumor tissue, obtained after IRX-2 immunotherapy. V and J are TRBV28 and TRBJ2-3; D perhaps matches TRBD1 (6 bases). This receptor was identified in a human donor with breast cancer. The CDR3 nucleotides are TGTGCCAGCAGCCAGGACAGTTATATGGATACGCAGTATTTT. Protein sequence: CASSQDSYMDTQYF.